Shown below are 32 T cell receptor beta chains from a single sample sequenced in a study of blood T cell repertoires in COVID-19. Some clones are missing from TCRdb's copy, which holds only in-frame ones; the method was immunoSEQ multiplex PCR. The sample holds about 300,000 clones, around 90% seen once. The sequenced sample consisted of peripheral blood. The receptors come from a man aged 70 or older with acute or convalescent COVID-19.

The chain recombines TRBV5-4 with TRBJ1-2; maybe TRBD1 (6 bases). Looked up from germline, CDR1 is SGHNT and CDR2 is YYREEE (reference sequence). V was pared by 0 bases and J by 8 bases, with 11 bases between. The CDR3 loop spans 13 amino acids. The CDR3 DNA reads TGTGCCAGCAGCTTGGTGGGGGCAGAAGGCTACACCTTC. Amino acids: CASSLVGAEGYTF. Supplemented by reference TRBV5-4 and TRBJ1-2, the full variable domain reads ETGVTQSPTHLIKTRGQQVTLRCSSQSGHNTVSWYQQALGQGPQFIFQYYREEENGRGNFPPRFSGLQFPNYSSELNVNALELDDSALYLCASSLVGAEGYTFGSGTRLTVV.

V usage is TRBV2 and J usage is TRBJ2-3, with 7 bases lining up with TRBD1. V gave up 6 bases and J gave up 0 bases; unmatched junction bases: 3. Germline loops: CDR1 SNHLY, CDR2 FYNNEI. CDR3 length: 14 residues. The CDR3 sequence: CASRRQGSTDTQYF. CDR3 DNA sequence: TGTGCCAGCAGAAGACAGGGAAGCACAGATACGCAGTATTTT.

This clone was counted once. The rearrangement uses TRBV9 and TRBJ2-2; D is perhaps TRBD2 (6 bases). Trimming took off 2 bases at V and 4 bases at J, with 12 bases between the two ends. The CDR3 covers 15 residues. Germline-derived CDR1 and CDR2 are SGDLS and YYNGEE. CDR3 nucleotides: TGTGCCAGCAGCGTGTCTAGCGTTGTCACCGGGGAGCTGTTTTTT. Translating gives CASSVSSVVTGELFF.

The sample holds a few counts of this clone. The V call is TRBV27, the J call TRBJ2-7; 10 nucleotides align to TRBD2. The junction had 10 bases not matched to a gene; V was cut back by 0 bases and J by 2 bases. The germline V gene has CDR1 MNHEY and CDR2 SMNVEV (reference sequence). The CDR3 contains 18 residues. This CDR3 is CASSLSGTTSGWTYEQYF. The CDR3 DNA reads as TGTGCCAGCAGTTTATCGGGAACGACTAGCGGGTGGACCTACGAGCAGTACTTC.

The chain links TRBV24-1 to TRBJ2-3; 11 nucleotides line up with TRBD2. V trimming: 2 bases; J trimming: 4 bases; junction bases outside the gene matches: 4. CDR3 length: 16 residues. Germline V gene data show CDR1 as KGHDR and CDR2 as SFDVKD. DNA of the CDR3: TGTGCCACCAGTGATTGGGCTAGCGGGAGGTCAGATACGCAGTATTTT. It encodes CATSDWASGRSDTQYF.

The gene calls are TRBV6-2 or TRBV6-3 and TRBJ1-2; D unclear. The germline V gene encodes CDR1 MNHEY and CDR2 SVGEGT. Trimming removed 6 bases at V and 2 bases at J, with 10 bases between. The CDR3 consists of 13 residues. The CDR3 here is CASSTTENYGYTF. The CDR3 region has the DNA TGTGCCAGCAGCACCACAGAAAACTATGGCTACACCTTC.

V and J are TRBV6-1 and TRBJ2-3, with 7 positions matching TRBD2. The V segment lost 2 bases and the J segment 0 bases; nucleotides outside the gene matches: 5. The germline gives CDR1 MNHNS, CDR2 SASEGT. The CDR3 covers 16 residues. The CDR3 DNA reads TGTGCCAGCAGTGAATGGTCTAGCGGAAGCACAGATACGCAGTATTTT. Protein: CASSEWSSGSTDTQYF.

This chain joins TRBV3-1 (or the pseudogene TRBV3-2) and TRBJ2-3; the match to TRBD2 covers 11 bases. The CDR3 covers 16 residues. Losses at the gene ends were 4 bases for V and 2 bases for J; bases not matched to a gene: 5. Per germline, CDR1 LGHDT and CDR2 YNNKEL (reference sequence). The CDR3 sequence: CASSPLAGGHTDTQYF. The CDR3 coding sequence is TGTGCCAGCAGCCCTCTAGCGGGGGGTCACACAGATACGCAGTATTTT.

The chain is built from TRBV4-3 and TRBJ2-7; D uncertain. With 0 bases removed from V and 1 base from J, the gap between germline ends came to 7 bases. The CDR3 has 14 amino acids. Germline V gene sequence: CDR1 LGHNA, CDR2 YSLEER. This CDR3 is CASSQDRNSYEQYF. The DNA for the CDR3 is TGCGCCAGCAGCCAAGACAGGAATTCCTACGAGCAGTACTTC.

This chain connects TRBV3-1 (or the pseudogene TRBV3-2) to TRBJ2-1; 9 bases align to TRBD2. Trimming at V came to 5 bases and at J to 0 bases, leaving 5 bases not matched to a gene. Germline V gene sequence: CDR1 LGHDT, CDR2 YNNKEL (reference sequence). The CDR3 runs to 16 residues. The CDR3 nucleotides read TGTGCCAGCAGCGGTAGCGGGGGCCACTCCTACAATGAGCAGTTCTTC. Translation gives CASSGSGGHSYNEQFF.

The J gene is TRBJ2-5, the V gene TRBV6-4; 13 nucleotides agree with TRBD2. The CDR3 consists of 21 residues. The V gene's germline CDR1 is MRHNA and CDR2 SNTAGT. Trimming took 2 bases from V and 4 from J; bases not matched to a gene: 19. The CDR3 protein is CASSDDSESLLAGGPGETQYF. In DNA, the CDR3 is TGTGCCAGCAGTGACGACAGCGAATCATTACTAGCGGGAGGGCCCGGAGAGACCCAGTACTTC.

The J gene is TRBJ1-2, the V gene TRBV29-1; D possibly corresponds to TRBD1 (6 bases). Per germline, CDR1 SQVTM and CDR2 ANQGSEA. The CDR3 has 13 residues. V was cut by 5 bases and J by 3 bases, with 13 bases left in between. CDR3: CSVYTGLDYGYTF. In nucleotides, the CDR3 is TGCAGCGTTTACACAGGGCTCGACTATGGCTACACCTTC.

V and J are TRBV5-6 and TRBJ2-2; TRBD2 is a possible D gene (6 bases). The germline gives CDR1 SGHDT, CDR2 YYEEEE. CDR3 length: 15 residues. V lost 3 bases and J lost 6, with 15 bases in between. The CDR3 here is CASSWGGGKAGELFF. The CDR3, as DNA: TGTGCCAGCAGCTGGGGAGGCGGTAAGGCCGGGGAGCTGTTTTTT.

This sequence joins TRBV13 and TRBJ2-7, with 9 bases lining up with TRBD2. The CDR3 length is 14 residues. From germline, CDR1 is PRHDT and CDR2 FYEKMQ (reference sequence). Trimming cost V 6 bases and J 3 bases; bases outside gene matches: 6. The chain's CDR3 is CASSRRGGIYEQYF. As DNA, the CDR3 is TGTGCCAGCAGTCGGCGGGGGGGAATCTACGAGCAGTACTTC. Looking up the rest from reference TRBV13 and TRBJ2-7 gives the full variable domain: AAGVIQSPRHLIKEKRETATLKCYPIPRHDTVYWYQQGPGQDPQFLISFYEKMQSDKGSIPDRFSAQQFSDYHSELNMSSLELGDSALYFCASSRRGGIYEQYFGPGTRLTVT.

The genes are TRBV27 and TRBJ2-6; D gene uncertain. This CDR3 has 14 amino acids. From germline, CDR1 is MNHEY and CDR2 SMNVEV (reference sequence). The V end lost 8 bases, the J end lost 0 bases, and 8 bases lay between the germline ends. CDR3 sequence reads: CASGSFSGANVLTF. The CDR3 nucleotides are TGTGCCAGCGGTTCCTTCTCTGGGGCCAACGTCCTGACTTTC.

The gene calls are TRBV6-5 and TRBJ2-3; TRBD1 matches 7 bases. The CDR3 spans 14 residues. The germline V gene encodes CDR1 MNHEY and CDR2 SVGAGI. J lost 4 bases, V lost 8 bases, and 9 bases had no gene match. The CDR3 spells CASRHRGVADTQYF. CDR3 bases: TGTGCCAGCCGTCACAGGGGTGTAGCAGATACGCAGTATTTT.

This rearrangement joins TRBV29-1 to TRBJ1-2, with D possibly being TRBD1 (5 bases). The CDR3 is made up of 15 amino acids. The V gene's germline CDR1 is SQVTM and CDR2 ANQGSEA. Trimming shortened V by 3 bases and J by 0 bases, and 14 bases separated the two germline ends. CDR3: CSVDGARTSNYGYTF. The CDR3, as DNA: TGCAGCGTTGATGGGGCACGGACCTCTAACTATGGCTACACCTTC.

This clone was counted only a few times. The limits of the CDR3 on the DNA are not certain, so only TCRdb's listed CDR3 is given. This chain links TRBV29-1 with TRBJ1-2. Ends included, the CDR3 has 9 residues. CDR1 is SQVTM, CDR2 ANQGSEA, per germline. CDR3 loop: CSSSEGYTF.

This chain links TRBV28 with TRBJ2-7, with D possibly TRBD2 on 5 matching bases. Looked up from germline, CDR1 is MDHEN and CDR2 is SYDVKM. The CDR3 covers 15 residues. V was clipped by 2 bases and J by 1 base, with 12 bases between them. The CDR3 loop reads CASSLSPGGSYEQYF. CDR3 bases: TGTGCCAGCAGTTTAAGCCCTGGAGGATCCTACGAGCAGTACTTC.

The CDR3 bases are TGTGCCAGCAGTGGGGACAGGGGGTTGGTGAACACTGAAGCTTTCTTT. Protein: CASSGDRGLVNTEAFF. The chain combines TRBV6-7 with TRBJ1-1; 11 nucleotides agree with TRBD1. TRBV6-7 carries the ORF label, with uncertain function. V was pared by 5 bases and J by 0 bases, with 5 bases of the junction left unmatched. This CDR3 spans 16 amino acids.

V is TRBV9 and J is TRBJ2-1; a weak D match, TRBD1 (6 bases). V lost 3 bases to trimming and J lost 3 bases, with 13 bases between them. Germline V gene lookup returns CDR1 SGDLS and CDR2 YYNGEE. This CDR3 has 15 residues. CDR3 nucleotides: TGTGCCAGCAGCGCTGCAGGGGCGATCTACAATGAGCAGTTCTTC. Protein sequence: CASSAAGAIYNEQFF.

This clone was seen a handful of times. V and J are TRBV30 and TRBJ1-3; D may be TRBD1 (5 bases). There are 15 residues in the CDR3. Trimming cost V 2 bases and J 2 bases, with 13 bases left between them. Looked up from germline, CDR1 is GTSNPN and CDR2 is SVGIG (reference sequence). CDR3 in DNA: TGTGCCTGGAGTTGGTCAGGGATGACTGGAAACACCATATATTTT. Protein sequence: CAWSWSGMTGNTIYF.

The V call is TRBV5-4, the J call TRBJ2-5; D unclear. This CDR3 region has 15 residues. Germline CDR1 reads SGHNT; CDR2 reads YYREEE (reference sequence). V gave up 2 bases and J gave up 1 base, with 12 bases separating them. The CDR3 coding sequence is TGTGCCAGCAGCTTAATGTTACAACGCCAAGAGACCCAGTACTTC. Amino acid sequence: CASSLMLQRQETQYF.

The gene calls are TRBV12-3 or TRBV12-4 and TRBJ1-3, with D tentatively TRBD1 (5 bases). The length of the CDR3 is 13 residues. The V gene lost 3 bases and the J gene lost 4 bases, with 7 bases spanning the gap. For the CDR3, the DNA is TGTGCCAGCAGTTTCAGGGCCGGAAACACCATATATTTT. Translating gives CASSFRAGNTIYF.

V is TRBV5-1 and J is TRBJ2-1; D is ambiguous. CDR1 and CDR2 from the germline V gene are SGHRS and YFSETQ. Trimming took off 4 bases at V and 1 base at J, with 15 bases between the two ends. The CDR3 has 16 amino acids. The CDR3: CASSRLPLESYNEQFF. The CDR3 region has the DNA TGCGCCAGCAGCCGCCTCCCGTTGGAGTCCTACAATGAGCAGTTCTTC.

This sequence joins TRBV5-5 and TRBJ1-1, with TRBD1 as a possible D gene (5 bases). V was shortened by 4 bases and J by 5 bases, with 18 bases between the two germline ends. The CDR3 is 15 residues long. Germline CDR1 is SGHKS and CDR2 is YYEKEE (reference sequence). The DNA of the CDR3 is TGTGCCAGCAGCCCCCCGAGGTCGGGGGGTACTGAAGCTTTCTTT. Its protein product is CASSPPRSGGTEAFF. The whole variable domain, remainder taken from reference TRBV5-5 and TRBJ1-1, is DAGVTQSPTHLIKTRGQQVTLRCSPISGHKSVSWYQQVLGQGPQFIFQYYEKEERGRGNFPDRFSARQFPNYSSELNVNALLLGDSALYLCASSPPRSGGTEAFFGQGTRLTVV.

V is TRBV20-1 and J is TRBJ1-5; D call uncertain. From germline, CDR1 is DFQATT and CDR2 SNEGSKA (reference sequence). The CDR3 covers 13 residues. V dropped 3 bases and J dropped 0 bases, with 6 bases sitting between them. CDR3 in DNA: TGCAGTGCTAGTTACGGTAGCAATCAGCCCCAGCATTTT. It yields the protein CSASYGSNQPQHF.

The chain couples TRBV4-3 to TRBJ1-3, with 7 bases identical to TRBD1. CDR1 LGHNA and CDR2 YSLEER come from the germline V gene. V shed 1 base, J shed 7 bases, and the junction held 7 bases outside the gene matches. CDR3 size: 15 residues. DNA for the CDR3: TGCGCCAGCAGCCAAGCGTATAGGGGGCTCAACACCATATATTTT. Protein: CASSQAYRGLNTIYF.

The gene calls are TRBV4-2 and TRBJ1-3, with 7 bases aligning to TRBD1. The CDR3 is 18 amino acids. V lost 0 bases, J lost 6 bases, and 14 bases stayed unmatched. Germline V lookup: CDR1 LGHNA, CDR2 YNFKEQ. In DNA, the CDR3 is TGTGCCAGCAGCCAAGAGCGGGCGAGACAGGGAGTGGCAAACACCATATATTTT. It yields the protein CASSQERARQGVANTIYF.

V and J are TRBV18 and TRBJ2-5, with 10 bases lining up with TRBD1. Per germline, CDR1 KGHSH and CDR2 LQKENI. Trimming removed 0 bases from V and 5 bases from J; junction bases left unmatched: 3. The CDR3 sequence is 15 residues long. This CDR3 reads CASSPPMGQGETQYF. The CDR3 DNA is TGTGCCAGCTCACCACCCATGGGACAGGGGGAGACCCAGTACTTC.

CDR3 region: CAWRDSPGQGSYEQYF. The CDR3 DNA reads TGTGCCTGGAGGGACTCCCCGGGACAAGGGTCCTACGAGCAGTACTTC. The rearrangement uses TRBV30 and TRBJ2-7; TRBD1 might be the D (6 bases). This CDR3 region has 16 residues. From germline, CDR1 is GTSNPN and CDR2 SVGIG (reference sequence). Trimming removed 3 bases from V and 1 base from J, with 19 bases in between.

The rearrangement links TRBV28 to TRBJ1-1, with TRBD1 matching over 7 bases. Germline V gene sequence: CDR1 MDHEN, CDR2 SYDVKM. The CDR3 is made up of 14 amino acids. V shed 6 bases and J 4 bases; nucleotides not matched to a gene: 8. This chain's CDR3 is CASRPGQEGTEAFF. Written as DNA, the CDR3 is TGTGCCAGCAGACCCGGACAGGAGGGCACTGAAGCTTTCTTT.